This record covers a single T cell receptor (beta chain). The antigen is undetermined. This sample was included in a study of human T cells and chemical hapten exposure. Trimming took 2 bases from V and 0 from J, leaving 5 bases between them. Germline CDR1 is SQVTM and CDR2 is ANQGSEA. CDR3 length equals 12 residues. The time point is: pre-sensitization, week 0. Treatment given: therapeutic diphenylcyclopropenone sensitization with weekly scalp DPC. Study outcomes and limitations: Those TCRs sitting above 1 in 1000 frequency stayed the same with DPC sensitization. Relative to control repertoires, expanded TCRs gave rise to significantly more large CDR3 similarity clusters. Patch test score rose with PT1 expanded TCRs, significant at 8, 16, 32, not 4.

Unique molecular identifiers were attached to individual cDNA molecules within the library. Each CDR3 protein gets one entry after TCRdb re-called the RACE reads with MiXCR. There are roughly 81,000 distinct CDR3 sequences in the sample; 8.5% occur only once, and approximately 2.4% lies in the top ten. Specimen: whole blood, collected in connection with sensitization to the hapten diphenylcyclopropenone (DPC). The receptor's source is a man between 40 and 49 years old with alopecia areata. Some clones in this sample may be carry-over from other donors' samples. This rearrangement joins TRBV29-1 to TRBJ2-7; no clear D gene. This chain's CDR3 is CSVEKSSYEQYF. In DNA form, the CDR3 reads TGCAGCGTTGAAAAGAGCTCCTACGAGCAGTACTTC.